This TCR beta chain originates from a study of blood T cell repertoires in COVID-19. The CDR3 contains 11 residues. Germline CDR1 is GTSNPN and CDR2 is SVGIG (reference sequence). Libraries were prepared by immunoSEQ multiplex PCR; TCRdb keeps only in-frame clonotypes and omits some of them. The top ten clones hold about 1.2% of a sample with under 450,000 clones, about four fifths of them seen once. A note on this clone: The junction and the germline gene differ at one end; a read error may be behind it.

The source is a human donor with acute or convalescent COVID-19. The donor label of this sample is uncertain. The sequencing input was peripheral blood. This sequence joins TRBV30 and TRBJ2-1; D is possibly TRBD2 (6 bases). The DNA of the CDR3 is TGTGCCTGGACGGACTACTATGAGCAGTTCTTC. This sequence encodes CAWTDYYEQFF.